This TCR beta chain is from a study of vaccination effects on CD4 cells after COVID-19. Germline V lookup: CDR1 SGHTA, CDR2 FQGTGA. This CDR3 region has 15 residues. J lost 1 base, V lost 2 bases, and 2 bases had no gene match. ViraFEST expansion of antigen-specific CD4+ T cells with viral peptide pools preceded sequencing. Cultured cells yielded isolated CD4+ T cells after 10 to 11 days. None of these healthy vaccinees had been infected with SARS-CoV-2 before vaccination. The table came from immunoSEQ multiplex PCR; TCRdb's copy has only in-frame clones and leaves some out. The sample includes 50,000 or so clones, 79% of them seen just once. On this clone: Antigen: not known.

The V call is TRBV7-3, the J call TRBJ2-5; 9 bases are shared with TRBD2. The clonotype was recovered from a human donor who received a COVID-19 vaccine. Specimen: CD4+ T cells from PBMCs cultured with HCoV-OC43 spike peptides, collected before COVID-19 vaccination. Subset denoted: HCoV-OC43 spike overlapping peptide pool stimulation. CDR3 sequence (DNA): TGTGCCAGCAGCTTAGCGGGGGGGTCCCAAGAGACCCAGTACTTC. It is translated as CASSLAGGSQETQYF.